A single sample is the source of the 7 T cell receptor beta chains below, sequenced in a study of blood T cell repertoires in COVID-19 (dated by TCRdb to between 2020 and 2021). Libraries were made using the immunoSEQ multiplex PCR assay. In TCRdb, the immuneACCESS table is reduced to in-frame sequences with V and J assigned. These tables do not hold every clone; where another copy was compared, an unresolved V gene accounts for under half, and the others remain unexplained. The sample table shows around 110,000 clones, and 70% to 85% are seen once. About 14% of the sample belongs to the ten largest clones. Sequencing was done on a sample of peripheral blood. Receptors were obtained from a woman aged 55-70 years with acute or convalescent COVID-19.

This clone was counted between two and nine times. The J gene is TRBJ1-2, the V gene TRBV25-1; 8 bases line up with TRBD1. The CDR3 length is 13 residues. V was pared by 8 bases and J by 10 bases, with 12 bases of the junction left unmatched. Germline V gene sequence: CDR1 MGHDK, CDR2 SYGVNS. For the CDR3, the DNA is TGTGCCAGCGGGAGGACAGGGTATAGTTCCTACACCTTC. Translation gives CASGRTGYSSYTF.

The CDR3 sequence: CASSPQGYGREGRAFF. The DNA for the CDR3 is TGCGCCAGCAGCCCCCAGGGGTATGGGAGGGAAGGTCGAGCTTTCTTT. The chain uses TRBV5-1 and TRBJ1-1; possible D gene TRBD1, 6 bases. The CDR3 sequence is 16 residues long. Trimming shortened V by 4 bases and J by 10 bases, and 26 bases separated the two germline ends. Germline loops: CDR1 SGHRS, CDR2 YFSETQ.

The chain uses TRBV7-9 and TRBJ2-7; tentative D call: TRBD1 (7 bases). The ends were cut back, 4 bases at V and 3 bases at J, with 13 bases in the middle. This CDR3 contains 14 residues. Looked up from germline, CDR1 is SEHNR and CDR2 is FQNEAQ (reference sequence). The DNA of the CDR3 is TGTGCCAGCAGCTCCAGGGGGGATTTCTACGAGCAGTACTTC. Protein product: CASSSRGDFYEQYF.

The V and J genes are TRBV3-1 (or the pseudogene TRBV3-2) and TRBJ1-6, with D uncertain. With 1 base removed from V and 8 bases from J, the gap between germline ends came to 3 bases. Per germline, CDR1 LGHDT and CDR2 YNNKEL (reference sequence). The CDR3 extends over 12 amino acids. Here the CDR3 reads CASSQADSPLHF. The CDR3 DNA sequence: TGTGCCAGCAGCCAAGCTGATTCACCCCTCCACTTT.

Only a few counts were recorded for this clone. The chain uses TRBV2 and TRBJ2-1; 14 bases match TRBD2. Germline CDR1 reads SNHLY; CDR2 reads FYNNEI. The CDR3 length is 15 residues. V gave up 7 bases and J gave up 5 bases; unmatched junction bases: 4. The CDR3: CASKGLAGANNEQFF. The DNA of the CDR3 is TGTGCCAGCAAGGGACTAGCGGGGGCAAACAATGAGCAGTTCTTC.

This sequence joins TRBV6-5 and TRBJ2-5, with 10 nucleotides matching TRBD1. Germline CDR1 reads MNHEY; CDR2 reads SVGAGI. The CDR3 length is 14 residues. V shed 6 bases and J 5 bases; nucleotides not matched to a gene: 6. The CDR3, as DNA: TGTGCCAGCAGATCCGGGACAGGGGAGGAGACCCAGTACTTC. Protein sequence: CASRSGTGEETQYF.

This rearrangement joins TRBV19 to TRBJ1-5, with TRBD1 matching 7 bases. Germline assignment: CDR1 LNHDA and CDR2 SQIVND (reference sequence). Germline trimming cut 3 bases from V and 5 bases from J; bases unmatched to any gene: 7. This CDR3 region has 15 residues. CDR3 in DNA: TGTGCCAGTAGTATTACACAGGGGAACCATCAGCCCCAGCATTTT. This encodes CASSITQGNHQPQHF.